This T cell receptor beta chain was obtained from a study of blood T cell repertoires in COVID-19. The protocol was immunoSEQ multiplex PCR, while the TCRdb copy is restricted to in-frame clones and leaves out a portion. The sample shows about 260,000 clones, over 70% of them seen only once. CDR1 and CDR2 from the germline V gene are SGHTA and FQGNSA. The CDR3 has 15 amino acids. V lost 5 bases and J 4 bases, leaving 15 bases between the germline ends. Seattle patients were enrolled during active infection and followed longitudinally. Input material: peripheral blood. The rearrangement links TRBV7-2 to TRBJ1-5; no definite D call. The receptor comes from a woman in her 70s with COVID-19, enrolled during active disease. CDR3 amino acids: CASSQSPGMNQPQHF. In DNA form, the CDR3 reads TGTGCCAGCAGCCAGAGCCCAGGTATGAATCAGCCCCAGCATTTT.